This T cell receptor beta chain was identified during a study of identical twins. This clonotype was seen ten or more times. Antigen specificity is unknown. Study results and limitations: The authors drew conclusions from cross-sectional statistical analysis rather than following the same donors.

TCRdb itself ran the 5' RACE reads through MiXCR, one entry per CDR3 protein. The sample contains 600,000 to 700,000 distinct CDR3 sequences, around 21% of which appear only once. The V end was cut by 8 bases, the J end by 6 bases, with 11 bases between. The CDR3 runs to 11 residues. This sample also belongs to another study, concerning T cells expressing NK-cell markers. That work contributes: Four donors showed these clonotypes also leading the CD3+CD56-NKG2C+ fraction.

This rearrangement joins TRBV12-3 or TRBV12-4 to TRBJ2-7, with D perhaps given as TRBD1 or TRBD2 (7 bases each). This clonotype originated in a woman in her late teens or twenties in good health. The specimen was PBMCs. CDR3 sequence: CASGRGGEQYF. The CDR3 coding sequence is TGTGCCAGCGGCAGGGGGGGCGAGCAGTACTTC.